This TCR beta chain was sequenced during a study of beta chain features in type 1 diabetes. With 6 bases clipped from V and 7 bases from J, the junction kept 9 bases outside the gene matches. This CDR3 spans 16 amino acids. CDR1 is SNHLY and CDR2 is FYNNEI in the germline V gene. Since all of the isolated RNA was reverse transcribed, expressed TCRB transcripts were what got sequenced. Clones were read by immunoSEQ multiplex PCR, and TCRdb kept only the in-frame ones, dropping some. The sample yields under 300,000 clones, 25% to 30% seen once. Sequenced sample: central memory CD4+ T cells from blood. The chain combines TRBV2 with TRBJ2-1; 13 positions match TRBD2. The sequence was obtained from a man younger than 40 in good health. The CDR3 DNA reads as TGTGCCAGCAGCCTTGGACTAGCGGGAGTGGGGAATGAGCAGTTCTTC. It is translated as CASSLGLAGVGNEQFF.